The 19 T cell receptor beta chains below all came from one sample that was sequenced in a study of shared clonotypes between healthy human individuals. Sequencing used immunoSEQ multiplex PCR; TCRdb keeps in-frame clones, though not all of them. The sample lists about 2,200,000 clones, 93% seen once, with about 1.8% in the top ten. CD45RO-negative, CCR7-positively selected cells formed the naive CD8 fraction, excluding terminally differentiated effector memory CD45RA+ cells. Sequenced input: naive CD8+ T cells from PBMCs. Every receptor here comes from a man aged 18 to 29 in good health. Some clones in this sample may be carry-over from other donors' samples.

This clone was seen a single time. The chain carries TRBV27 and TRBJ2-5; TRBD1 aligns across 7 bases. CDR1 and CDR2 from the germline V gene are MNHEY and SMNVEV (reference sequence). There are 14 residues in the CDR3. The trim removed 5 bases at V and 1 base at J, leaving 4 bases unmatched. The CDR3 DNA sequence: TGTGCCAGCAGTGTACACAGGGGCCAAGAGACCCAGTACTTC. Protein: CASSVHRGQETQYF.

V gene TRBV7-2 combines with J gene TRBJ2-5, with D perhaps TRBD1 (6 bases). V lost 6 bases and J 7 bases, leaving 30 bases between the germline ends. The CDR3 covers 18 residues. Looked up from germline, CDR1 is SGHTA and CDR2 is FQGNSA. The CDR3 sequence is CASRLGPGQGPPRGTQYF. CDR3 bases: TGTGCCAGCAGGCTGGGCCCGGGACAAGGCCCTCCGAGGGGGACCCAGTACTTC. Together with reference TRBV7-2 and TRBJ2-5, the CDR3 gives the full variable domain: GAGVSQSPSNKVTEKGKDVELRCDPISGHTALYWYRQSLGQGLEFLIYFQGNSAPDKSGLPSDRFSAERTGGSVSTLTIQRTQQEDSAVYLCASRLGPGQGPPRGTQYFGPGTRLLVL.

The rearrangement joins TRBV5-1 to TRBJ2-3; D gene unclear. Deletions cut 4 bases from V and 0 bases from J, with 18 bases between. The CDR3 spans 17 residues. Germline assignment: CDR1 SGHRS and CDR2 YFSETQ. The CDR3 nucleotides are TGCGCCAGCAGCACGGAAACCAGGCGAACTAGCACAGATACGCAGTATTTT. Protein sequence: CASSTETRRTSTDTQYF. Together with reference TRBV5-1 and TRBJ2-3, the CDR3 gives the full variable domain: KAGVTQTPRYLIKTRGQQVTLSCSPISGHRSVSWYQQTPGQGLQFLFEYFSETQRNKGNFPGRFSGRQFSNSRSEMNVSTLELGDSALYLCASSTETRRTSTDTQYFGPGTRLTVL.

The CDR3 region has the DNA TGTGCCAGCTCAGGACTAGCGGGGCGCCCGAACACCGGGGAGCTGTTTTTT. Protein: CASSGLAGRPNTGELFF. The chain joins TRBV27 to TRBJ2-2, with 12 bases identical to TRBD2. CDR1 is MNHEY, CDR2 SMNVEV, per germline (reference sequence). The CDR3 runs 17 residues. J lost 0 bases, V lost 8 bases, and 7 bases had no gene match.

The CDR3 protein is CASSEALWSAGYF. Here the CDR3 DNA reads TGTGCCAGCAGTGAAGCGCTCTGGTCTGCGGGTTACTTC. The rearrangement uses TRBV6-1 and TRBJ2-7; D is perhaps TRBD2 (5 bases). Per germline, CDR1 MNHNS and CDR2 SASEGT. This CDR3 contains 13 residues. Trimming stripped 0 bases from V and 13 bases from J, with 16 bases between.

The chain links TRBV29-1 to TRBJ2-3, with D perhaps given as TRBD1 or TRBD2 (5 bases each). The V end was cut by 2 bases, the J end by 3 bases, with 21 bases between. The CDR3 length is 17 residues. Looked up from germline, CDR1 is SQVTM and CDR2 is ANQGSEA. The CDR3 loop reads CSVEFQWGRDPTDTQYF. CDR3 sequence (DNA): TGCAGCGTTGAATTCCAGTGGGGCAGGGACCCAACAGATACGCAGTATTTT.

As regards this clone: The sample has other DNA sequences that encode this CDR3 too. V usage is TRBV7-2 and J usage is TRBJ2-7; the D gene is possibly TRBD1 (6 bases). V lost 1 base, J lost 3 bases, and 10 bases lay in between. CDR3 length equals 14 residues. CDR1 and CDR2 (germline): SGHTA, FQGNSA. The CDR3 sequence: CASSLDWGLYEQYF. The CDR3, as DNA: TGTGCCAGCAGCTTAGATTGGGGGCTCTACGAGCAGTACTTC.

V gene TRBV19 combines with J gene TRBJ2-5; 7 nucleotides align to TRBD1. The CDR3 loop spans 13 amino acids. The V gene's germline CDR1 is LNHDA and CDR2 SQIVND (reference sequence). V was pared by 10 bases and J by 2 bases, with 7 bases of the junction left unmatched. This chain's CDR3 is CATRDRAQETQYF. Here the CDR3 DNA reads TGTGCCACCCGGGACAGAGCACAAGAGACCCAGTACTTC.

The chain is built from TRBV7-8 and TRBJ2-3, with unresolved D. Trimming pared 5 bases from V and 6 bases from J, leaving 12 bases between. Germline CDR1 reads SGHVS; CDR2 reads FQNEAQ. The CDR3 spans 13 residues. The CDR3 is CASSRRSGDTQYF. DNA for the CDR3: TGTGCCAGCAGCCGCCGTAGTGGGGATACGCAGTATTTT.

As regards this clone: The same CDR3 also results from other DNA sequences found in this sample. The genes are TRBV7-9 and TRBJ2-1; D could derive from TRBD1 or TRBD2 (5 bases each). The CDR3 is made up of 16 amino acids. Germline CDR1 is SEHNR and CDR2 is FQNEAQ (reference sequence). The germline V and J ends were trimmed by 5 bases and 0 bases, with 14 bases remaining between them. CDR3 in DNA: TGTGCCAGCAGCCCGAGGGGCGGAAGCTCCTACAATGAGCAGTTCTTC. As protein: CASSPRGGSSYNEQFF.

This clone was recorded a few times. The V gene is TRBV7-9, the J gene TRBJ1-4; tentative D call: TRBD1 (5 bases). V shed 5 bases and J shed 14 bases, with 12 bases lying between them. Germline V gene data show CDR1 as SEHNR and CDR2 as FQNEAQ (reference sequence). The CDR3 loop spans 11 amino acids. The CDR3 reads CASSQSTELFF. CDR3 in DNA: TGTGCCAGCAGCCAATCGACAGAGCTGTTTTTT.

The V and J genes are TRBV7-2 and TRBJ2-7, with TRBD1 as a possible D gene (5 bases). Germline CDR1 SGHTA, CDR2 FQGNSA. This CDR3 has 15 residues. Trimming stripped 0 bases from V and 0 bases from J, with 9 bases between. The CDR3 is CASSLAFRVSYEQYF. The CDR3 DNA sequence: TGTGCCAGCAGCTTAGCATTCAGGGTCTCCTACGAGCAGTACTTC. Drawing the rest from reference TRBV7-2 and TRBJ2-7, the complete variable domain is GAGVSQSPSNKVTEKGKDVELRCDPISGHTALYWYRQSLGQGLEFLIYFQGNSAPDKSGLPSDRFSAERTGGSVSTLTIQRTQQEDSAVYLCASSLAFRVSYEQYFGPGTRLTVT.

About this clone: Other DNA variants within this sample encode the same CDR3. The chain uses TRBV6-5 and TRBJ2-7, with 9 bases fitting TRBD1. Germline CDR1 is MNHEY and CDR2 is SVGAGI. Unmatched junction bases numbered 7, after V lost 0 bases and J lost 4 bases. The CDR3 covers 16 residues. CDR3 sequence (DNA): TGTGCCAGCAGTTACTCGACCCCGGGACAGGGTTACGAGCAGTACTTC. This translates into CASSYSTPGQGYEQYF.

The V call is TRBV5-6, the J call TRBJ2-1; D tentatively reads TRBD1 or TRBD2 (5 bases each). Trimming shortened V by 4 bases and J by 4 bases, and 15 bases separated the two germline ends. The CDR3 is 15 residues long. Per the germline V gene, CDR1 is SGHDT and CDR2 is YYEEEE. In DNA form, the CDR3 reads TGTGCCAGCAGCCCATGGGGCGGGTCTTACAATGAGCAGTTCTTC. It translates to CASSPWGGSYNEQFF.

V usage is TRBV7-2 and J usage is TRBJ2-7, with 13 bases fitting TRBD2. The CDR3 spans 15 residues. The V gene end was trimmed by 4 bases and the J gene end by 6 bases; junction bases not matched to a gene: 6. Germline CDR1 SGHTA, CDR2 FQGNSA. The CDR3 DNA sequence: TGTGCCAGCAGCTGGACTAGCGGGAGTCTTCGCGAGCAGTACTTC. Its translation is CASSWTSGSLREQYF.

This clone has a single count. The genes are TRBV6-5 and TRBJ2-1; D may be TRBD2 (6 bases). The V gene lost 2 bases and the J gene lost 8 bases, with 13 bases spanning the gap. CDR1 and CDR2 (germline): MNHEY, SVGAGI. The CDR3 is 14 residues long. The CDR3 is CASSYEGTVDEQFF. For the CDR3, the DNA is TGTGCCAGCAGTTACGAAGGGACTGTGGATGAGCAGTTCTTC.

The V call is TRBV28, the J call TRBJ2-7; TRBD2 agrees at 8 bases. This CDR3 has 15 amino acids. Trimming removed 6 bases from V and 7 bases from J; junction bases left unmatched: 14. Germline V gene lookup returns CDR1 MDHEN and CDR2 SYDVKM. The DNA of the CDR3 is TGTGCCAGCAGACGTGCGGCGGGAGGCACGGGGGAGCAGTACTTC. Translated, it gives CASRRAAGGTGEQYF. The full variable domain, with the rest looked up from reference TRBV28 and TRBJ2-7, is DVKVTQSSRYLVKRTGEKVFLECVQDMDHENMFWYRQDPGLGLRLIYFSYDVKMKEKGDIPEGYSVSREKKERFSLILESASTNQTSMYLCASRRAAGGTGEQYFGPGTRLTVT.

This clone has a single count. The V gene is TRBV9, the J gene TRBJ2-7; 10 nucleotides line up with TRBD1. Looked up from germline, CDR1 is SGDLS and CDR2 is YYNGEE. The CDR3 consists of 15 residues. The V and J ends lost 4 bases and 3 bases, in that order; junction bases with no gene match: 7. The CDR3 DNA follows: TGTGCCAGCAGCTCCCCCGGGACAGGGGTCTACGAGCAGTACTTC. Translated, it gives CASSSPGTGVYEQYF.

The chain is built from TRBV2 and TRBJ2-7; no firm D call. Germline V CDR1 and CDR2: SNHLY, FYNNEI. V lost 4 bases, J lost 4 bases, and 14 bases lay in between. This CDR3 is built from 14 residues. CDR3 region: CASSGFAAKYEQYF. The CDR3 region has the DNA TGTGCCAGCAGTGGGTTTGCGGCGAAATACGAGCAGTACTTC.